This entry features one T cell receptor beta chain sequence. The junction departs from germline at one end; a sequencing error may be responsible. This sample stems from a study of tumor and adjacent non-tumor tissue in lung cancer. No cell sorting was done before RNA was extracted from the tissue. The library came from three nested PCR rounds adapted from ARM-PCR protocols. TCRdb analysed the multiplex PCR reads with MiXCR anew, one entry per CDR3 protein. The table has more than 85,000 distinct CDR3 sequences, approximately 82% seen once. CDR1 is SGHAT and CDR2 is FQNNGV in the germline V gene. This CDR3 is built from 11 residues.

The source material was lung tumor tissue. This clonotype was obtained from a woman between 55 and 75 years old with non-small cell lung cancer. The rearrangement uses TRBV11-2 and TRBJ2-3; D is undetermined. The CDR3 here is CASISTDTQSF. The DNA of the CDR3 is TGTGCCAGCATCTCAACAGATACGCAGTCTTTT.